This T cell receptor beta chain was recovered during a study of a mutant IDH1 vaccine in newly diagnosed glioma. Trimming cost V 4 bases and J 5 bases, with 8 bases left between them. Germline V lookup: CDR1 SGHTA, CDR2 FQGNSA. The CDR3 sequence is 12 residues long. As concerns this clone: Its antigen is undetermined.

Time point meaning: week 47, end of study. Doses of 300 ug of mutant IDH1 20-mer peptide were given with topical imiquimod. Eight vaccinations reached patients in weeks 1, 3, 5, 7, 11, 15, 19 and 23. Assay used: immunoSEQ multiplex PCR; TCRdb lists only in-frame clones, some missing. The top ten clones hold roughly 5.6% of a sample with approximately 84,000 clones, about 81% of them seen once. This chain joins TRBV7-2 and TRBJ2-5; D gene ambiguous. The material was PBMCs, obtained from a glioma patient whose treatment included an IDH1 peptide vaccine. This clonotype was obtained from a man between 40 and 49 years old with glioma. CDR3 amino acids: CASSYLGETQYF. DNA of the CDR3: TGTGCCAGCAGCTACCTGGGGGAGACCCAGTACTTC.